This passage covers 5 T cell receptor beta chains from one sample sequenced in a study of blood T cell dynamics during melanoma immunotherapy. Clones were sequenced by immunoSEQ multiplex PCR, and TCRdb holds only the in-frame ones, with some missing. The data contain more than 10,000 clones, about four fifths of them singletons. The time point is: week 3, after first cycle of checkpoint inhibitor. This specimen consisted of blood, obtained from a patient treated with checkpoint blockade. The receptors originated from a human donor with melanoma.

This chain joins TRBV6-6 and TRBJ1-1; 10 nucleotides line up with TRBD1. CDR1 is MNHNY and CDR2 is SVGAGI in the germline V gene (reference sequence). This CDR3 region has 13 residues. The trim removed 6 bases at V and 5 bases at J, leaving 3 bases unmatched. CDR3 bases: TGTGCCAGCAGACCGGGACAGGGGACTGAAGCTTTCTTT. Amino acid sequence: CASRPGQGTEAFF.

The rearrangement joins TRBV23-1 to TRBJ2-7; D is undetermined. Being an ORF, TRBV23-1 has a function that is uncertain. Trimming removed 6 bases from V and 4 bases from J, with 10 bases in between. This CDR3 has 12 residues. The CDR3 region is CASRLVTYEQYV. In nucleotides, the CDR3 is TGCGCCAGCAGATTAGTAACTTACGAGCAGTACGTC.

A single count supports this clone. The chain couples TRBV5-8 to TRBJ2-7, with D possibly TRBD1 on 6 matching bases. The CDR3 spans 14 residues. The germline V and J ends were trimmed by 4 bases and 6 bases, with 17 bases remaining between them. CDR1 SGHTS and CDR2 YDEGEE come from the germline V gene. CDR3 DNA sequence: TGTGCCAGCAGCCGTCTCAACAGGGATTCCGAGCAGTACTTC. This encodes CASSRLNRDSEQYF.

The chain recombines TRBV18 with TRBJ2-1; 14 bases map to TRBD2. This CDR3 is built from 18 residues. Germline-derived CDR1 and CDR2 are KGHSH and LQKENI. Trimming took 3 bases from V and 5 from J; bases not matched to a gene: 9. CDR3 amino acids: CASSPSTGLAGGHNEQFF. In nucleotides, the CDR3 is TGTGCCAGCTCACCTTCTACCGGACTAGCGGGAGGTCACAATGAGCAGTTCTTC.

CDR3: CASSLGPSMNTEAFF. DNA of the CDR3: TGCGCCAGCAGCCTAGGACCCAGCATGAACACTGAAGCTTTCTTT. This sequence joins TRBV5-1 and TRBJ1-1; D not resolved. With 4 bases removed from V and 0 bases from J, the gap between germline ends came to 13 bases. This CDR3 comprises 15 residues. CDR1 is SGHRS and CDR2 is YFSETQ in the germline V gene.